The clone carrying this T cell receptor (beta chain) was observed a handful of times. Its antigen remains unidentified. CDR3 length: 15 amino acids. CDR1 SGHTA and CDR2 FQGNSA come from the germline V gene. J lost 5 bases, V lost 5 bases, and 6 bases had no gene match. The data were taken from a study of T-cell reconstitution after alpha-beta-depleted transplantation in children. As it was prepared, the TCRbeta library received unique molecular identifiers. TCRdb itself ran the PCR reads through MiXCR, one entry per CDR3 protein. In the table there are fewer than 700,000 distinct CDR3 sequences, over 10% of which are singletons. Study observations and caveats: There were reportedly several hundred expanded graft clones from which alpha-beta T cells came about two months after transplant. From newly produced T cells came most of the T-cell counts and diversity one year after transplant. Where some patients showed high TCRbeta diversity at day 60, it came from recipient T cells and thymic progenitors that had survived.

The chain joins TRBV7-2 to TRBJ2-1; 10 bases are shared with TRBD2. The sequenced sample was PBMCs, mostly from graft donor cells, obtained 360 days after TCRalphabeta/CD19-depleted stem cell transplant. This TCR was recovered from a male patient under 18 who had a stem cell transplant for acute myeloid leukemia, so the T cells may come from the graft donor. The CDR3: CASSNSGRKHNEQFF. The CDR3 nucleotides are TGTGCCAGCAGCAATAGCGGGAGGAAACACAATGAGCAGTTCTTC.